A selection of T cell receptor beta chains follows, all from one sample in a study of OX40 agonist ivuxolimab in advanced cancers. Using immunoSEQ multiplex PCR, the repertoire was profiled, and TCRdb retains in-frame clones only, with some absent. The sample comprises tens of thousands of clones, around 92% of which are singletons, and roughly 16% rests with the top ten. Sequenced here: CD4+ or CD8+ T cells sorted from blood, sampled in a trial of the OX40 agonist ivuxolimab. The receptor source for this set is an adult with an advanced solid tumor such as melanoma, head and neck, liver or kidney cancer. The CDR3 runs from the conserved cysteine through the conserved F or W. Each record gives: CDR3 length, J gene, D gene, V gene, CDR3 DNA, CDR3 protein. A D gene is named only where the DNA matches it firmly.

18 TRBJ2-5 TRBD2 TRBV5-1 TGCGCCAGCAGCTTGGAGGGCTATAGCGGGGGGGCCAGAGAGACCCAGTACTTC CASSLEGYSGGARETQYF
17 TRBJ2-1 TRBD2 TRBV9 TGTGCCAGCAGCCCGTCGACTAGCGGGAGGGCCTCGGGTGAGCAGTTCTTC CASSPSTSGRASGEQFF
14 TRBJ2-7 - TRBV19 TGTGCCAGTAGTATGGGATTCGGTTCCTACGAGCAGTACTTC CASSMGFGSYEQYF
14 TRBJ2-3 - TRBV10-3 TGTGCCATCACTGCCAGTTGGGTTACAGATACGCAGTATTTT CAITASWVTDTQYF
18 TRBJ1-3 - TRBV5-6 TGTGCCAGCAGCTTGGTCCGCCGGGACGGTCTCTCTGGAAACACCATATATTTT CASSLVRRDGLSGNTIYF
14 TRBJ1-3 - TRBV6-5 TGTGCCAGCAGTTGGGGACATCTTCAGGACACCATATATTTT CASSWGHLQDTIYF
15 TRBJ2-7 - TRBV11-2 TGTGCCAGCAGCTTAGATCTTGGCAGGGATGACGAGCAGTACTTC CASSLDLGRDDEQYF
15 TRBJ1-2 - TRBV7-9 TGTGCCAGCAGCTTAGTTTCCAGGGAAATTGACGGCTACACCTTC CASSLVSREIDGYTF
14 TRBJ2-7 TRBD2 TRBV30 TGTGCCTGGAGTCTGGCGGGGGGACCCTACGAGCAGTACTTC CAWSLAGGPYEQYF
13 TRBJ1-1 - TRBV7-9 TGTGCCAGCAACCTGAGGGGTGACACTGAAGCTTTCTTT CASNLRGDTEAFF
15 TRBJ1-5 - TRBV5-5 TGTGCCAGCAGCTTCTTACAGGGAAGCAATCAGCCCCAGCATTTT CASSFLQGSNQPQHF
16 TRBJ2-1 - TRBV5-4 TGTGCCAGCAGCTTGACCCCAGAGGGGGTGCGGAATGAGCAGTTCTTC CASSLTPEGVRNEQFF
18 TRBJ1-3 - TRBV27 TGTGCCAGCAGTTTATCGGGTAGTTGGGGGGCGCGTGGAAACACCATATATTTT CASSLSGSWGARGNTIYF
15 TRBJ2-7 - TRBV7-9 TGTGCCAGCAGCTTATATGGACCGGGGAGCGACGAGCAGTACTTC CASSLYGPGSDEQYF
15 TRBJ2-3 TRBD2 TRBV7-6 TGTGCCAGCAGCCCCGGGACTAGCGGCACAGATACGCAGTATTTT CASSPGTSGTDTQYF
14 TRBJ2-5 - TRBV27 TGTGCCAGCACCCCTAACGGTGGAGAAGAGACCCAGTACTTC CASTPNGGEETQYF
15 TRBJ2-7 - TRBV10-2 TGCGCCAGCACTGCTGCGGGTGGGGGGAACTACGAGCAGTACTTC CASTAAGGGNYEQYF
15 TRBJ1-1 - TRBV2 TGTGCCAGCACCTCAGACCAAAGGTTGAACACTGAAGCTTTCTTT CASTSDQRLNTEAFF